Below, 22 T cell receptor beta chains from the same sample are listed, as sequenced in a study of beta chain features in type 1 diabetes. Investigators reverse transcribed all isolated RNA, so they sequenced expressed TCRB transcripts. Here immunoSEQ multiplex PCR was the method, and the copy in TCRdb shows in-frame clones only, minus some. The table includes around 250,000 clones, less than 35% detected once. Material: central memory CD4+ T cells from blood. Receptors originate from a man aged 30 to 39 in good health.

This clone was found a few times. The chain recombines TRBV5-1 with TRBJ2-1; D possibly corresponds to TRBD1 (7 bases). The germline V gene has CDR1 SGHRS and CDR2 YFSETQ. With 3 bases removed from V and 3 bases from J, the gap between germline ends came to 10 bases. This CDR3 contains 14 residues. Here the CDR3 reads CASSWGDSYNEQFF. CDR3 coding DNA: TGCGCCAGCAGCTGGGGGGACAGCTACAATGAGCAGTTCTTC. Full variable domain (missing parts from reference TRBV5-1 and TRBJ2-1): KAGVTQTPRYLIKTRGQQVTLSCSPISGHRSVSWYQQTPGQGLQFLFEYFSETQRNKGNFPGRFSGRQFSNSRSEMNVSTLELGDSALYLCASSWGDSYNEQFFGPGTRLTVL.

This chain connects TRBV2 to TRBJ2-7; D is ambiguous. V was trimmed by 6 bases and J by 4 bases, leaving 7 bases between them. Germline CDR1 and CDR2: SNHLY and FYNNEI. The CDR3 contains 11 residues. The CDR3 DNA reads as TGTGCCAGCAGCTTCAAGTACGAGCAGTACTTC. Encoded protein: CASSFKYEQYF.

V is TRBV6-6 and J is TRBJ1-2; D is perhaps TRBD1 (6 bases). The CDR3 runs 15 residues. Trimming removed 0 bases from V and 4 bases from J, with 12 bases in between. Germline CDR1 reads MNHNY; CDR2 reads SVGAGI (reference sequence). The CDR3 DNA follows: TGTGCCAGCAGTTACTCCGACAGGTCGGGCTATGGCTACACCTTC. It yields the protein CASSYSDRSGYGYTF.

The chain uses TRBV11-2 and TRBJ1-6; D unclear. The germline V gene encodes CDR1 SGHAT and CDR2 FQNNGV. The V and J ends lost 1 base and 7 bases respectively, with 8 bases between them. This CDR3 has 14 residues. CDR3 coding DNA: TGTGCCAGCAGCTTAGCGCAACGAAATTCACCCCTCCACTTT. Translated: CASSLAQRNSPLHF.

This clone has just a few counts. V gene TRBV6-6 combines with J gene TRBJ2-1; TRBD2 agrees at 8 bases. There are 13 residues in the CDR3. From germline, CDR1 is MNHNY and CDR2 SVGAGI (reference sequence). Trimming at V came to 4 bases and at J to 10 bases, leaving 6 bases not matched to a gene. CDR3 residues: CASSFREGLEQFF. DNA of the CDR3: TGTGCCAGCAGTTTCCGGGAGGGCCTCGAGCAGTTCTTC.

Concerning this clone itself: A junction boundary mismatches the germline segment, possibly from a read error. The DNA of the CDR3 is TGCGCCAGCAGCAAAGACGTGGACTTGTACGAGCAGTACTTC. Protein product: CASSKDVDLYEQYF. The genes are TRBV4-1 and TRBJ2-7, with a tentative D call TRBD2 (5 bases). This CDR3 spans 14 amino acids. Germline assignment: CDR1 MGHRA and CDR2 YSYEKL.

The V and J genes are TRBV14 and TRBJ2-1; D gene unclear. Germline V lookup: CDR1 SGHDN, CDR2 FVKESK. The CDR3 runs 13 residues. Trimming pared 0 bases from V and 8 bases from J, leaving 8 bases between. The CDR3 DNA sequence: TGTGCCAGCAGCCAAGATCCCACCGATGAGCAGTTCTTC. It encodes CASSQDPTDEQFF.

The chain couples TRBV6-6 to TRBJ2-7; no definite D call. This CDR3 region has 15 residues. V was pared by 6 bases and J by 0 bases, with 15 bases between. Per the germline V gene, CDR1 is MNHNY and CDR2 is SVGAGI (reference sequence). As DNA, the CDR3 is TGTGCCAGCAGCCCGGCAATTTCGGGCTCCTACGAGCAGTACTTC. Translation gives CASSPAISGSYEQYF.

The chain recombines TRBV4-1 with TRBJ2-5; D unresolved. V lost 4 bases and J lost 5, with 14 bases in between. The CDR3 contains 14 residues. Germline CDR1 is MGHRA and CDR2 is YSYEKL. This chain's CDR3 is CASSRGRNMETQYF. The CDR3 DNA is TGCGCCAGCAGCCGCGGACGGAATATGGAGACCCAGTACTTC.

This chain connects TRBV14 to TRBJ2-4, with a possible D match to TRBD1 (5 bases). V was shortened by 3 bases and J by 6 bases, with 9 bases between the two germline ends. The CDR3 spans 13 residues. Germline assignment: CDR1 SGHDN and CDR2 FVKESK. CDR3 nucleotides: TGTGCCAGCAGCCAGGGGCTAGGAAACATTCAGTACTTC. It yields the protein CASSQGLGNIQYF.

This clone was counted only a few times. This sequence may be a read error, since a much larger clone differs from it by one base. At the DNA level, this CDR3 is encoded by other sequences in the same sample as well. The rearrangement links TRBV7-2 to TRBJ2-7; no clear D. Germline V CDR1 and CDR2: SGHTA, FQGNSA. The CDR3 totals 11 residues. Trimming left V 5 bases short and J 1 base short, with 3 bases between. The CDR3 here is CASSTSYEQYF. The CDR3 DNA is TGTGCCAGCAGCACGTCCTACGAGCAGTACTTC.

This clone was seen more than once but under ten times. The chain joins TRBV29-1 to TRBJ2-3; D is tentatively TRBD1 or TRBD2 (6 bases each). This CDR3 has 13 amino acids. Trimming removed 7 bases from V and 2 bases from J, with 13 bases in between. Germline loops: CDR1 SQVTM, CDR2 ANQGSEA. Written as DNA, the CDR3 is TGCAGCGCGTCGAGGGGGGACACAGATACGCAGTATTTT. Residues: CSASRGDTDTQYF.

This clone was seen ten or more times. This sequence joins TRBV6-5 and TRBJ2-1; D is ambiguous. The CDR3 is 15 residues long. V lost 0 bases and J lost 9, with 15 bases in between. CDR1 MNHEY and CDR2 SVGAGI come from the germline V gene. This chain's CDR3 is CASSYSFVSASEQFF. The CDR3 DNA reads as TGTGCCAGCAGTTACTCGTTTGTGTCCGCCAGTGAGCAGTTCTTC.

This clone was detected ten times or more. CDR3 in amino acids: CASSLVSGDISEAFF. For the CDR3, the DNA is TGCGCCAGCAGCTTGGTGTCAGGGGATATTTCTGAAGCTTTCTTT. The J gene is TRBJ1-1, the V gene TRBV5-1; TRBD1 might be the D (6 bases). CDR3 size: 15 residues. Germline assignment: CDR1 SGHRS and CDR2 YFSETQ. Trimming shortened V by 0 bases and J by 6 bases, and 15 bases separated the two germline ends.

As regards this clone: A clone one base away is much larger, so this may be a read error. The chain has TRBV27 and TRBJ2-1; D possibly corresponds to TRBD2 (6 bases). The V gene lost 4 bases and the J gene lost 0 bases, with 10 bases spanning the gap. The CDR3 covers 15 residues. Per the germline V gene, CDR1 is MNHEY and CDR2 is SMNVEV (reference sequence). CDR3 region: CASSYGTLSYNEQFF. CDR3 coding DNA: TGTGCCAGCAGTTATGGGACTCTCTCCTACAATGAGCAGTTCTTC.

The chain carries TRBV18 and TRBJ2-5; TRBD1 is a possible D gene (5 bases). The CDR3 is made up of 15 amino acids. V lost 1 base and J lost 4, with 13 bases in between. Germline assignment: CDR1 KGHSH and CDR2 LQKENI. The CDR3 DNA reads TGTGCCAGCTCACCACAGGTGGGGCGGAGAGAGACCCAGTACTTC. Translating it yields CASSPQVGRRETQYF.

This clone was seen only a few times. The chain joins TRBV29-1 to TRBJ2-5; possibly TRBD1 for D (5 bases). This CDR3 contains 12 residues. The V gene's germline CDR1 is SQVTM and CDR2 ANQGSEA. V was trimmed by 7 bases and J by 5 bases, leaving 14 bases between them. DNA for the CDR3: TGCAGCGCGGCTCGGCAGGGTGAGACCCAGTACTTC. Translated: CSAARQGETQYF.

Concerning this clone itself: Other DNA variants within this sample encode the same CDR3. V usage is TRBV28 and J usage is TRBJ2-5; 8 bases align to TRBD1. The germline CDR1 and CDR2 sequences are MDHEN and SYDVKM. The CDR3 covers 14 residues. With V trimmed by 3 bases and J by 3 bases, 3 bases remained unmatched. The CDR3 DNA reads as TGTGCCAGCAGTTTCGGGGGACAGGAAGAGACCCAGTACTTC. As protein: CASSFGGQEETQYF.

There are a few counts of this clone. This chain links TRBV19 with TRBJ2-2; perhaps TRBD1 as D (6 bases). The CDR3 has 15 amino acids. The germline V and J ends were trimmed by 7 bases and 5 bases, with 17 bases remaining between them. The germline CDR1 and CDR2 sequences are LNHDA and SQIVND (reference sequence). CDR3 nucleotides: TGTGCCAGTACCCATAGGGCAGGGGATACCGGGGAGCTGTTTTTT. Its translation: CASTHRAGDTGELFF.

This clone was found a few times. The rearrangement uses TRBV19 and TRBJ1-2; D uncertain. Germline V gene lookup returns CDR1 LNHDA and CDR2 SQIVND (reference sequence). The CDR3 covers 12 residues. V shed 1 base and J shed 3 bases, with 3 bases lying between them. The chain's CDR3 is CASSIGDYGYTF. The CDR3 DNA reads TGTGCCAGTAGTATAGGGGACTATGGCTACACCTTC.

This chain uses TRBV7-2 with TRBJ2-1, with D uncertain. V dropped 0 bases and J dropped 7 bases, with 13 bases sitting between them. Germline-derived CDR1 and CDR2 are SGHTA and FQGNSA. The CDR3 sequence is 15 residues long. The CDR3 is CASSLARNTGNEQFF. The CDR3 nucleotides read TGTGCCAGCAGCTTAGCGCGGAACACTGGGAATGAGCAGTTCTTC.

The chain recombines TRBV19 with TRBJ1-2; no definite D call. Germline assignment: CDR1 LNHDA and CDR2 SQIVND (reference sequence). The germline V and J ends were trimmed by 3 bases and 5 bases, with 7 bases remaining between them. The CDR3 is made up of 12 amino acids. CDR3 loop: CASSIVGYGYTF. The DNA for the CDR3 is TGTGCCAGTAGTATCGTCGGGTATGGCTACACCTTC. Together with reference TRBV19 and TRBJ1-2, the CDR3 gives the full variable domain: DGGITQSPKYLFRKEGQNVTLSCEQNLNHDAMYWYRQDPGQGLRLIYYSQIVNDFQKGDIAEGYSVSREKKESFPLTVTSAQKNPTAFYLCASSIVGYGYTFGSGTRLTVV.